A selection of T cell receptor beta chains follows, all from one sample in a study of cytomegalovirus exposure and HLA in healthy donors. TCRdb's copy holds only in-frame clones and misses some; the assay was immunoSEQ multiplex PCR. The repertoire includes about 160,000 clones, about 90% of them detected once, and under 4.5% sits in the top ten. Sequencing was carried out using PBMCs. The receptors stem from a man between 18 and 29 years old in good health and CMV-seropositive. Each CDR3 is given with its conserved first and last residue. A D gene is named only where the DNA matches it firmly. Clone size is stated in some rows and not others, as once, few, many or a class when expanded.

clone size: -; J gene: TRBJ1-2; V gene: TRBV6-5; D gene: TRBD1; CDR3 DNA: TGTGCCAGCAGTTTGAGGGGGCGAGGCTACACCTTC; CDR3 protein: CASSLRGRGYTF
clone size: once; J gene: TRBJ2-7; V gene: TRBV28; D gene: TRBD2; CDR3 DNA: TGTGCCAGCAGTTTTGGCGGGAGCTCCTACGAGCAGTACTTC; CDR3 protein: CASSFGGSSYEQYF
clone size: -; J gene: TRBJ2-7; V gene: TRBV28; D gene: TRBD2; CDR3 DNA: TGTGCCAGCAGTCCACCGGGACTAGCGGGAAAAGAGCAGTACTTC; CDR3 protein: CASSPPGLAGKEQYF
clone size: -; J gene: TRBJ2-5; V gene: TRBV7-9; D gene: -; CDR3 DNA: TGTGCCAGCAGCGCGGACTGGCATCAACGCAACCAAGAGACCCAGTACTTC; CDR3 protein: CASSADWHQRNQETQYF
clone size: -; J gene: TRBJ2-7; V gene: TRBV10-3; D gene: TRBD2; CDR3 DNA: TGTGCCATCAGTCCTATAGCGGGAACAGACTACGAGCAGTACTTC; CDR3 protein: CAISPIAGTDYEQYF
clone size: -; J gene: TRBJ2-3; V gene: TRBV19; D gene: -; CDR3 DNA: TGTGCCAGTAGTATGGGGGACTTCACAGATACGCAGTATTTT; CDR3 protein: CASSMGDFTDTQYF
clone size: -; J gene: TRBJ1-5; V gene: TRBV6-5; D gene: TRBD1; CDR3 DNA: TGTGCCAGCAGCCCCGACAGGGGTCGACAGCCCCAGCATTTT; CDR3 protein: CASSPDRGRQPQHF
clone size: few; J gene: TRBJ2-5; V gene: TRBV7-3; D gene: TRBD1; CDR3 DNA: TGTGCCAGCAGTACAGGGGCTCAAGAGACCCAGTACTTC; CDR3 protein: CASSTGAQETQYF
clone size: few; J gene: TRBJ2-6; V gene: TRBV15; D gene: -; CDR3 DNA: TGTGCCACCAGCAGAGAAAGGGAGTCTGGGGCCAACGTCCTGACTTTC; CDR3 protein: CATSRERESGANVLTF
clone size: -; J gene: TRBJ2-1; V gene: TRBV25-1; D gene: -; CDR3 DNA: TGTGCCAGCAGTGAACCAGGAGGGAGTTGGAATGAGCAGTTCTTC; CDR3 protein: CASSEPGGSWNEQFF
clone size: -; J gene: TRBJ2-5; V gene: TRBV7-9; D gene: TRBD1; CDR3 DNA: TGTGCCAGCAGCTTGGGGACAGGATCTTTGGAGACCCAGTACTTC; CDR3 protein: CASSLGTGSLETQYF
clone size: -; J gene: TRBJ2-7; V gene: TRBV19; D gene: TRBD1; CDR3 DNA: TGTGCCAGTAAGGCGACAGGGGCCTACGAGCAGTACTTC; CDR3 protein: CASKATGAYEQYF
clone size: -; J gene: TRBJ1-4; V gene: TRBV9; D gene: -; CDR3 DNA: TGTGCCAGCAGCCCCCGGAGGGCTTGGGGTGAAAAACTGTTTTTT; CDR3 protein: CASSPRRAWGEKLFF
clone size: -; J gene: TRBJ1-5; V gene: TRBV28; D gene: TRBD1; CDR3 DNA: TGTGCCAGCATCCAAGGACAGGGGAATCAGCCCCAGCATTTT; CDR3 protein: CASIQGQGNQPQHF
clone size: -; J gene: TRBJ2-1; V gene: TRBV2; D gene: TRBD2; CDR3 DNA: TGTGCCAGCAGTGAACGAGGGACTAGCGGGATCGCGTTCTTC; CDR3 protein: CASSERGTSGIAFF
clone size: -; J gene: TRBJ2-7; V gene: TRBV7-2; D gene: -; CDR3 DNA: TGTGCCAGCAGCTTATCCCCATGGCCAGGGGAGTACGAGCAGTACTTC; CDR3 protein: CASSLSPWPGEYEQYF
clone size: -; J gene: TRBJ2-2; V gene: TRBV6-1; D gene: TRBD2; CDR3 DNA: TGTGCCAGCAGTGAATGGGCTAGCGGGAGTACCGGGGAGCTGTTTTTT; CDR3 protein: CASSEWASGSTGELFF
clone size: -; J gene: TRBJ1-2; V gene: TRBV13; D gene: -; CDR3 DNA: TGTGCCAGCAGCCCCCAGACAGGCAGTGGCTACACCTTC; CDR3 protein: CASSPQTGSGYTF
clone size: -; J gene: TRBJ2-1; V gene: TRBV28; D gene: TRBD2; CDR3 DNA: TGTGCCAGCAGTTTTGGTCCGAGACTAGCGGGAGTATTTACGTACAATGAGCAGTTCTTC; CDR3 protein: CASSFGPRLAGVFTYNEQFF
clone size: -; J gene: TRBJ2-7; V gene: TRBV19; D gene: -; CDR3 DNA: TGTGCCAGTTCTGAGGGGGTCGGCGCCTACGAGCAGTACTTC; CDR3 protein: CASSEGVGAYEQYF
clone size: -; J gene: TRBJ2-5; V gene: TRBV5-4; D gene: TRBD1; CDR3 DNA: TGTGCCAGCAGACCTCGGACAGGTCCAGGGGAGACCCAGTACTTC; CDR3 protein: CASRPRTGPGETQYF
clone size: -; J gene: TRBJ2-7; V gene: TRBV5-5; D gene: -; CDR3 DNA: TGTGCCAGCAGCTTGGTAGTTAGCTCGGGATTGGGCGAGCAGTACTTC; CDR3 protein: CASSLVVSSGLGEQYF
clone size: -; J gene: TRBJ1-2; V gene: TRBV27; D gene: TRBD1; CDR3 DNA: TGTGCCAGCAGTCTCTTTTCGGGACAGGGGTTTGGCTACACCTTC; CDR3 protein: CASSLFSGQGFGYTF
clone size: -; J gene: TRBJ2-1; V gene: TRBV7-3; D gene: -; CDR3 DNA: TGTGCCAGCAGTCCCCAGGGCGGAAACAATGAGCAGTTCTTC; CDR3 protein: CASSPQGGNNEQFF
clone size: -; J gene: TRBJ2-1; V gene: TRBV27; D gene: -; CDR3 DNA: TGTGCCAGCAGTCCTACAGGTGGGGGGGCCACTTGGGACAATGAGCAGTTCTTC; CDR3 protein: CASSPTGGGATWDNEQFF
clone size: -; J gene: TRBJ1-3; V gene: TRBV6-5; D gene: -; CDR3 DNA: TGTGCCAGCAGTCCGGTCTCTGGAAACACCATATATTTT; CDR3 protein: CASSPVSGNTIYF
clone size: -; J gene: TRBJ1-1; V gene: TRBV13; D gene: -; CDR3 DNA: TGTGCCAGCAGCTTAGGCCCCACAGGGCTGAACACTGAAGCTTTCTTT; CDR3 protein: CASSLGPTGLNTEAFF
clone size: once; J gene: TRBJ2-1; V gene: TRBV4-1; D gene: TRBD2; CDR3 DNA: TGCGCCAGCAGCCCCTCCCGTGAGCGGGATTGGGATGAGCAGTTCTTC; CDR3 protein: CASSPSRERDWDEQFF
clone size: -; J gene: TRBJ1-1; V gene: TRBV6-1; D gene: -; CDR3 DNA: TGTGCCAGCACTACGCAGGGACATAACACTGAAGCTTTCTTT; CDR3 protein: CASTTQGHNTEAFF
clone size: -; J gene: TRBJ2-1; V gene: TRBV6-1; D gene: TRBD2; CDR3 DNA: TGTGCCAGCAGTGACATGGCGGGAGTAATAGGGGAGCAGTTCTTC; CDR3 protein: CASSDMAGVIGEQFF
clone size: -; J gene: TRBJ1-1; V gene: TRBV19; D gene: TRBD1; CDR3 DNA: TGTGCCAGTAGTTCCGACGCCGGACAGGGGGCTTTCTTT; CDR3 protein: CASSSDAGQGAFF
clone size: -; J gene: TRBJ2-7; V gene: TRBV19; D gene: TRBD2; CDR3 DNA: TGTGCCAGTAGTCCCTCGGGGACTAGCGGGAACTACGAGCAGTACTTC; CDR3 protein: CASSPSGTSGNYEQYF
clone size: once; J gene: TRBJ2-7; V gene: TRBV4-1; D gene: -; CDR3 DNA: TGCGCCAGCAGCCCCTTACCACGGGGGAGCTCCTACGAGCAGTACTTC; CDR3 protein: CASSPLPRGSSYEQYF
clone size: -; J gene: TRBJ2-1; V gene: TRBV29-1; D gene: TRBD2; CDR3 DNA: TGCAGCGTTGAAGTACGTGGGAGGGACAATGAGCAGTTCTTC; CDR3 protein: CSVEVRGRDNEQFF
clone size: -; J gene: TRBJ2-7; V gene: TRBV28; D gene: -; CDR3 DNA: TGTGCCAGCAACCCCGGAGACGCATCCTACGAGCAGTACTTC; CDR3 protein: CASNPGDASYEQYF
clone size: -; J gene: TRBJ2-2; V gene: TRBV5-1; D gene: TRBD1; CDR3 DNA: TGCGCCAGCAGCTTCACAGGGGGCTCGAACACCGGGGAGCTGTTTTTT; CDR3 protein: CASSFTGGSNTGELFF
clone size: -; J gene: TRBJ2-7; V gene: TRBV10-3; D gene: -; CDR3 DNA: TGTGCCATCACAGGAGGGAGTGTGACGTTAGATCCGGGGGGCAGGAGTTTTTCCTACGAGCAGTACTTC; CDR3 protein: CAITGGSVTLDPGGRSFSYEQYF
clone size: -; J gene: TRBJ2-4; V gene: TRBV27; D gene: TRBD2; CDR3 DNA: TGTGCCAGCAGTTTATCGAGCGGGAGACCAGCCAAAAACATTCAGTACTTC; CDR3 protein: CASSLSSGRPAKNIQYF
clone size: -; J gene: TRBJ1-1; V gene: TRBV19; D gene: -; CDR3 DNA: TGTGCCAGTAGTATCCAGGGTTATATGAACACTGAAGCTTTCTTT; CDR3 protein: CASSIQGYMNTEAFF
clone size: -; J gene: TRBJ2-1; V gene: TRBV6-1; D gene: -; CDR3 DNA: TGTGCCAGCAGTGAACAGCGGCAAACCGAGCAGTTCTTC; CDR3 protein: CASSEQRQTEQFF
clone size: once; J gene: TRBJ2-7; V gene: TRBV27; D gene: -; CDR3 DNA: TGTGCCAGCAGTTTAAAACGACAGGTTACCTCCTACGAGCAGTACTTC; CDR3 protein: CASSLKRQVTSYEQYF
clone size: once; J gene: TRBJ2-7; V gene: TRBV21-1; D gene: -; CDR3 DNA: TGTGCCGATTCCACGGGGGTATACGAGCAGTACTTC; CDR3 protein: CADSTGVYEQYF